Presented here are 2 T cell receptor beta chains from one specimen sequenced in a study of T-cell reconstitution after alpha-beta-depleted transplantation in children. Construction of the TCRbeta library involved unique molecular identifiers. TCRdb passed the PCR reads through MiXCR, listing each CDR3 protein once. The sample holds approximately 500,000 distinct CDR3 sequences; 25% to 30% are singletons and the top ten take around 36%. The material was PBMCs, obtained before TCRalphabeta/CD19-depleted stem cell transplant. These receptors all stem from a boy younger than two with Wiskott-Aldrich syndrome, due to receive a stem cell transplant.

J is TRBJ2-7 and V is TRBV15; D call uncertain. Germline-derived CDR1 and CDR2 are LNHNV and YYDKDF (reference sequence). The CDR3 contains 13 residues. V was pared by 2 bases and J by 3 bases, with 8 bases between. The CDR3 sequence is CATSRIAGYEQYF. CDR3 sequence (DNA): TGTGCCACCAGCAGAATTGCAGGCTACGAGCAGTACTTC.

The chain uses TRBV6-1 and TRBJ2-1, with D possibly being TRBD1 (6 bases). V was cut by 6 bases and J by 5 bases, with 17 bases left in between. The length of the CDR3 is 15 residues. Looked up from germline, CDR1 is MNHNS and CDR2 is SASEGT. The CDR3 spells CASRPGQTTDNEQFF. CDR3 DNA sequence: TGTGCCAGCAGGCCGGGACAAACTACCGACAATGAGCAGTTCTTC.